These 29 T cell receptor beta chains were sequenced from one sample in a study of blood T cell repertoires in COVID-19. Data came from immunoSEQ multiplex PCR; TCRdb stores just in-frame clones and leaves some out. In the table there are roughly 250,000 clones, 70% to 90% of which are singletons. Material for sequencing was peripheral blood. The receptor set was obtained from a woman between 40 and 55 years old who had recovered from COVID-19.

This sequence joins TRBV18 and TRBJ2-1, with 11 bases matching TRBD1. V was clipped by 6 bases and J by 6 bases; unmatched bases: 7. Per the germline V gene, CDR1 is KGHSH and CDR2 is LQKENI. The CDR3 is 15 residues long. Written as DNA, the CDR3 is TGTGCCAGCTCGCCCGGGACAGGGGGAATCAATGAGCAGTTCTTC. Translated: CASSPGTGGINEQFF. The complete variable domain, with remaining parts taken from reference TRBV18 and TRBJ2-1, reads NAGVMQNPRHLVRRRGQEARLRCSPMKGHSHVYWYRQLPEEGLKFMVYLQKENIIDESGMPKERFSAEFPKEGPSILRIQQVVRGDSAAYFCASSPGTGGINEQFFGPGTRLTVL.

This clone was seen only once. The chain recombines TRBV5-4 with TRBJ2-1; TRBD2 agrees at 11 bases. CDR1 and CDR2 from the germline V gene are SGHNT and YYREEE (reference sequence). The CDR3 loop spans 16 amino acids. V was pared by 4 bases and J by 0 bases, with 3 bases of the junction left unmatched. CDR3 sequence reads: CASSTSGGTSYNEQFF. The CDR3 DNA reads as TGTGCCAGCAGCACTAGCGGGGGTACCTCCTACAATGAGCAGTTCTTC.

The CDR3 nucleotides read TGTGCCAGCAGTGGATGGACTAGCGGGGGCCGATCCTACAATGAGCAGTTCTTC. Its protein product is CASSGWTSGGRSYNEQFF. The gene calls are TRBV2 and TRBJ2-1, with 13 nucleotides matching TRBD2. The length of the CDR3 is 18 residues. V lost 4 bases and J lost 1; bases outside the gene matches: 7. Germline V gene lookup returns CDR1 SNHLY and CDR2 FYNNEI.

This rearrangement joins TRBV3-1 (or the pseudogene TRBV3-2) to TRBJ1-2; 9 bases are a match to TRBD1. Germline V gene sequence: CDR1 LGHDT, CDR2 YNNKEL (reference sequence). The CDR3 runs to 14 residues. The junction had 6 bases not matched to a gene; V was cut back by 5 bases and J by 5 bases. This CDR3 reads CASSGTGGMYGYTF. The DNA for the CDR3 is TGTGCCAGCAGCGGAACAGGGGGCATGTATGGCTACACCTTC.

The chain uses TRBV18 and TRBJ2-4, with TRBD1 as a possible D gene (5 bases). Germline values: CDR1 KGHSH, CDR2 LQKENI. CDR3 length: 16 amino acids. V lost 0 bases, J lost 2 bases, and 11 bases lay in between. The CDR3 nucleotides read TGTGCCAGCTCACCACCGAACAGGTGGACCAAAAACATTCAGTACTTC. Its translation is CASSPPNRWTKNIQYF.

As regards this clone: Other DNA sequences of this sample code for an identical CDR3. The chain links TRBV18 to TRBJ1-1; the match to TRBD1 covers 8 bases. From germline, CDR1 is KGHSH and CDR2 LQKENI. The CDR3 contains 14 residues. The ends lost 3 bases at V and 2 bases at J; junction bases unmatched: 2. The CDR3 loop is CASSPQGANTEAFF. CDR3 nucleotide sequence: TGTGCCAGCTCACCGCAGGGGGCTAACACTGAAGCTTTCTTT.

V usage is TRBV15 and J usage is TRBJ2-2; 8 bases match TRBD1. J was trimmed by 6 bases and V by 3 bases; bases with no gene match: 3. The CDR3 is made up of 14 amino acids. Germline V gene lookup returns CDR1 LNHNV and CDR2 YYDKDF (reference sequence). The CDR3 sequence is CATSSDRGPGELFF. Written as DNA, the CDR3 is TGTGCCACCAGCAGTGACAGGGGTCCCGGGGAGCTGTTTTTT.

The rearrangement uses TRBV19 and TRBJ1-6, with TRBD1 as a possible D gene (6 bases). This CDR3 is 14 amino acids long. CDR1 is LNHDA and CDR2 is SQIVND in the germline V gene (reference sequence). V lost 5 bases to trimming and J lost 7 bases, with 12 bases between them. The CDR3: CASSPGTGNSPLHF. The CDR3 nucleotides are TGTGCCAGTAGTCCGGGAACAGGGAATTCACCCCTCCACTTT.

This chain connects TRBV11-1 to TRBJ1-1; 9 bases match TRBD1. There are 14 residues in the CDR3. The V segment lost 4 bases and the J segment 8 bases; nucleotides outside the gene matches: 8. Per germline, CDR1 SGHAT and CDR2 FQDESV (reference sequence). CDR3 amino acids: CASSSSGTGTEAFF. The CDR3 nucleotides are TGTGCCAGCAGCTCGTCCGGGACAGGGACCGAAGCTTTCTTT.

The chain joins TRBV6-2 or TRBV6-3 to TRBJ2-2; 7 bases line up with TRBD2. The length of the CDR3 is 16 residues. CDR1 and CDR2 (germline): MNHEY, SVGEGT. The trim removed 5 bases at V and 0 bases at J, leaving 6 bases unmatched. CDR3 DNA: TGTGCCAGCAGTACCACTAGCGCGACGAACACCGGGGAGCTGTTTTTT. Its translation: CASSTTSATNTGELFF.

The chain is built from TRBV24-1 and TRBJ2-1, with 11 bases identical to TRBD2. Germline CDR1 reads KGHDR; CDR2 reads SFDVKD. V lost 4 bases and J lost 7; bases outside the gene matches: 5. This CDR3 is built from 15 residues. Here the CDR3 DNA reads TGTGCCACCAGTGAGACGGGACTAGCGGTGAATGAGCAGTTCTTC. Its translation: CATSETGLAVNEQFF.

CDR3 sequence reads: CATSGVAGYEQYF. CDR3 bases: TGTGCCACCAGTGGAGTGGCAGGCTACGAGCAGTACTTC. This chain uses TRBV24-1 with TRBJ2-7, with D unclear. The CDR3 length is 13 residues. The V gene's germline CDR1 is KGHDR and CDR2 SFDVKD. With 5 bases removed from V and 3 bases from J, the gap between germline ends came to 10 bases.

The chain links TRBV5-5 to TRBJ2-7; D is unresolved. Germline-derived CDR1 and CDR2 are SGHKS and YYEKEE (reference sequence). This CDR3 region has 14 residues. V was pared by 3 bases and J by 7 bases, with 17 bases between. In DNA form, the CDR3 reads TGTGCCAGCAGCTCGCTTTCCATGGGCTGGGAGCAGTACTTC. Protein sequence: CASSSLSMGWEQYF.

The CDR3 sequence is CASSYLTQGLSGELFF. CDR3 in DNA: TGTGCCAGCAGTTACCTGACACAGGGTTTGTCCGGGGAGCTGTTTTTT. The gene calls are TRBV6-5 and TRBJ2-2, with D possibly TRBD1 on 6 matching bases. V was cut by 2 bases and J by 6 bases, with 16 bases left in between. The germline V gene encodes CDR1 MNHEY and CDR2 SVGAGI. CDR3 length equals 16 residues.

This sequence joins TRBV9 and TRBJ2-1; TRBD1 agrees at 7 bases. The V and J ends lost 4 bases and 10 bases, in that order; junction bases with no gene match: 11. There are 14 residues in the CDR3. Germline CDR1 reads SGDLS; CDR2 reads YYNGEE. The CDR3 bases are TGTGCCAGCAGCCCTAACGAGGGGGCCGGGGAGCAGTTCTTC. It yields the protein CASSPNEGAGEQFF.

The chain carries TRBV6-6 and TRBJ2-7, with 12 bases fitting TRBD2. CDR1 is MNHNY and CDR2 is SVGAGI in the germline V gene (reference sequence). The CDR3 extends over 16 amino acids. The J segment lost 0 bases and the V segment lost 6 bases, leaving 6 bases of the junction unmatched. DNA for the CDR3: TGTGCCAGCAGAAGAGGACTAGCGGGGCTCTCCTACGAGCAGTACTTC. Residues: CASRRGLAGLSYEQYF.

The V call is TRBV12-3 or TRBV12-4, the J call TRBJ1-1; unclear D gene. V lost 3 bases, J lost 9 bases, and 11 bases lay in between. The CDR3 totals 12 residues. The CDR3 sequence is CASSFRELKAFF. The CDR3 DNA is TGTGCCAGCAGTTTCCGGGAGTTAAAAGCTTTCTTT.

The chain carries TRBV7-8 and TRBJ1-1; D not resolved. With 1 base removed from V and 2 bases from J, the gap between germline ends came to 11 bases. CDR3 size: 15 residues. Germline CDR1 SGHVS, CDR2 FQNEAQ. DNA of the CDR3: TGTGCCAGCAGCTTAGTGAGTCAGGTTAACACTGAAGCTTTCTTT. Translation gives CASSLVSQVNTEAFF.

This sequence joins TRBV6-2 or TRBV6-3 and TRBJ1-5; TRBD1 aligns across 9 bases. Germline values: CDR1 MNHEY, CDR2 SVGEGT. V was clipped by 4 bases and J by 2 bases; unmatched bases: 3. The CDR3 is made up of 15 amino acids. CDR3 region: CASSSRTGGNQPQHF. CDR3 bases: TGTGCCAGCAGTTCTCGGACAGGGGGCAATCAGCCCCAGCATTTT.

The chain joins TRBV6-4 to TRBJ2-1; 13 bases align to TRBD2. The CDR3 sequence is 15 residues long. V shed 3 bases and J 9 bases; nucleotides not matched to a gene: 5. Per germline, CDR1 MRHNA and CDR2 SNTAGT. The CDR3 region is CASSELAGGLSEQFF. The CDR3 DNA follows: TGTGCCAGCAGTGAACTAGCGGGAGGGCTAAGTGAGCAGTTCTTC.

In its sample, this clone was seen a few times. The chain joins TRBV3-1 (or the pseudogene TRBV3-2) to TRBJ2-2; D is ambiguous. Germline V gene data show CDR1 as LGHDT and CDR2 as YNNKEL (reference sequence). V was cut by 2 bases and J by 8 bases, with 3 bases left in between. This CDR3 has 11 residues. CDR3 coding DNA: TGTGCCAGCAGCCAACAGGGGGAGCTGTTTTTT. Its translation: CASSQQGELFF.

The CDR3 protein is CASSPTRTGGGEQFF. The CDR3 coding sequence is TGTGCCAGCAGCCCGACTCGGACAGGGGGCGGTGAGCAGTTCTTC. This sequence joins TRBV11-3 and TRBJ2-1; TRBD1 aligns across 11 bases. V was pared by 5 bases and J by 9 bases, with 9 bases of the junction left unmatched. In germline, CDR1 is SGHNT, CDR2 YENEEA. This CDR3 has 15 residues.

The CDR3 loop is CASMPAGAYNQPQHF. CDR3 DNA sequence: TGTGCCAGCATGCCGGCGGGGGCGTACAATCAGCCCCAGCATTTT. This chain uses TRBV28 with TRBJ1-5, with a possible D match to TRBD1 (6 bases). CDR3 length: 15 amino acids. V was cut by 7 bases and J by 3 bases, with 16 bases left in between. Germline-derived CDR1 and CDR2 are MDHEN and SYDVKM.

The rearrangement joins TRBV20-1 to TRBJ2-1; possible D gene TRBD2, 5 bases. Germline lookup yields CDR1 DFQATT and CDR2 SNEGSKA (reference sequence). The CDR3 extends over 11 amino acids. The V end was cut by 4 bases, the J end by 7 bases, with 8 bases between. The CDR3 DNA reads TGCAGTGCTACACTAGTAAATGAGCAGTTCTTC. Residues: CSATLVNEQFF.

The rearrangement joins TRBV7-2 to TRBJ2-3, with TRBD2 matching 11 bases. The CDR3 is 16 residues long. J lost 7 bases, V lost 5 bases, and 11 bases had no gene match. Germline CDR1 reads SGHTA; CDR2 reads FQGNSA. The CDR3 protein is CASSAPRLAGLNTQYF. The CDR3 DNA reads as TGTGCCAGCAGCGCTCCCCGACTAGCGGGACTGAATACGCAGTATTTT.

This clone was counted between two and nine times. The chain uses TRBV7-9 and TRBJ2-7; D is perhaps TRBD1 (5 bases). The CDR3 loop spans 14 amino acids. Germline V gene lookup returns CDR1 SEHNR and CDR2 FQNEAQ (reference sequence). V was trimmed by 1 base and J by 2 bases, leaving 9 bases between them. The CDR3 DNA reads TGTGCCAGCAGCTTAGTGGCAGGGACCTACGAGCAGTACTTC. This encodes CASSLVAGTYEQYF.

V usage is TRBV7-9 and J usage is TRBJ2-1; 12 nucleotides match TRBD2. This CDR3 contains 15 residues. Trimming cost V 2 bases and J 6 bases; bases outside gene matches: 2. Germline assignment: CDR1 SEHNR and CDR2 FQNEAQ (reference sequence). CDR3 residues: CASSLLAGGPNEQFF. CDR3 coding DNA: TGTGCCAGCAGCTTACTAGCGGGGGGGCCCAATGAGCAGTTCTTC.

V gene TRBV30 combines with J gene TRBJ1-5; 9 nucleotides align to TRBD1. Germline V gene lookup returns CDR1 GTSNPN and CDR2 SVGIG (reference sequence). The CDR3 contains 14 residues. With 0 bases clipped from V and 4 bases from J, the junction kept 1 base outside the gene matches. CDR3 bases: TGTGCCTGGAGTGTAGGGACAGGGAATCAGCCCCAGCATTTT. It translates to CAWSVGTGNQPQHF.

This chain joins TRBV19 and TRBJ2-7; D unclear. Germline lookup yields CDR1 LNHDA and CDR2 SQIVND (reference sequence). This CDR3 contains 11 residues. The V and J ends lost 3 bases and 3 bases respectively, with 3 bases between them. The CDR3 DNA reads as TGTGCCAGTAGTATCGGCTACGAGCAGTACTTC. It specifies CASSIGYEQYF.